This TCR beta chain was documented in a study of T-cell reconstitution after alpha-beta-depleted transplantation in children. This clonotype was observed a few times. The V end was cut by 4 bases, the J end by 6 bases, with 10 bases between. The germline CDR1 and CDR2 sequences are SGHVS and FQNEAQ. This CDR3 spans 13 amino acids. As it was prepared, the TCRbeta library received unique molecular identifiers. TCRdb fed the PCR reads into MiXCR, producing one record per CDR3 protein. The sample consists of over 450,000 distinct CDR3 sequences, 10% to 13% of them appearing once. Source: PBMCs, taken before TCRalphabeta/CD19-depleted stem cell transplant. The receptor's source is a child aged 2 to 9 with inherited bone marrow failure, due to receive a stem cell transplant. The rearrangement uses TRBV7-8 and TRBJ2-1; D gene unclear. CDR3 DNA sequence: TGTGCCAGCAGCTCGTCCCCGTTCAATGAGCAGTTCTTC. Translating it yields CASSSSPFNEQFF. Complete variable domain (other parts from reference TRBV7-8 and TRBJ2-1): GAGVSQSPRYKVAKRGQDVALRCDPISGHVSLFWYQQALGQGPEFLTYFQNEAQLDKSGLPSDRFFAERPEGSVSTLKIQRTQQEDSAVYLCASSSSPFNEQFFGPGTRLTVL.